The 5 T cell receptor beta chains reported below all come from one sample, sequenced in a study of Ad26.COV2.S vaccination and SARS-CoV-2 variants. Treatment reported: over 15 received Ad26.COV2.S at low or high dose, single or two shots; several received placebo; per-sample allocation not given. Sampling was done on day 63 after the first vaccine or placebo injection. Only in-frame clones appear in the TCRdb table, and some are missing; sequencing was by immunoSEQ multiplex PCR. The table lists approximately 300,000 clones, 70% to 90% of them singletons. The sequences come from peripheral blood, collected in a trial of Ad26.COV2.S vaccine versus placebo. These receptors all come from a person between 18 and 60 years old who received the Ad26.COV2.S COVID-19 vaccine or a placebo.

The genes are TRBV19 and TRBJ1-1; weak D call: TRBD1 (5 bases). CDR1 is LNHDA and CDR2 is SQIVND in the germline V gene (reference sequence). The CDR3 is 13 residues long. V shed 3 bases and J shed 10 bases, with 15 bases lying between them. The CDR3 bases are TGTGCCAGTAGTATCCCAGGGAGAGGTATAGCTTTCTTT. Translation gives CASSIPGRGIAFF.

The J gene is TRBJ2-2, the V gene TRBV2; D remains unclear. The germline CDR1 and CDR2 sequences are SNHLY and FYNNEI. V lost 4 bases to trimming and J lost 7 bases, with 10 bases between them. The CDR3 is 13 amino acids. The CDR3 spells CASSGAHGGELFF. CDR3 bases: TGTGCCAGCAGTGGAGCCCACGGCGGGGAGCTGTTTTTT.

The chain is built from TRBV5-6 and TRBJ1-1; 8 nucleotides line up with TRBD1. The CDR3 runs 11 residues. With 4 bases clipped from V and 11 bases from J, the junction kept 4 bases outside the gene matches. CDR1 is SGHDT, CDR2 YYEEEE, per germline. The CDR3: CASSGQGAAFF. Written as DNA, the CDR3 is TGTGCCAGCAGCGGACAGGGTGCGGCTTTCTTT. The full variable domain, completed using reference TRBV5-6 and TRBJ1-1, is DAGVTQSPTHLIKTRGQQVTLRCSPKSGHDTVSWYQQALGQGPQFIFQYYEEEERQRGNFPDRFSGHQFPNYSSELNVNALLLGDSALYLCASSGQGAAFFGQGTRLTVV.

V gene TRBV5-1 combines with J gene TRBJ1-1, with D perhaps TRBD1 (6 bases). The CDR3 is 14 amino acids. Per germline, CDR1 SGHRS and CDR2 YFSETQ. Trimming shortened V by 0 bases and J by 10 bases, and 16 bases separated the two germline ends. The CDR3 DNA reads as TGCGCCAGCAGCTTGGATGGGGGCCTAGGGGGAGCTTTCTTT. It codes for CASSLDGGLGGAFF.

The rearrangement uses TRBV11-3 and TRBJ2-5, with 10 bases matching TRBD1. CDR1 SGHNT and CDR2 YENEEA come from the germline V gene. The CDR3 runs 15 residues. The V gene end was trimmed by 2 bases and the J gene end by 6 bases; junction bases not matched to a gene: 6. The CDR3 loop reads CASSLRDRGDQTQYF. The DNA for the CDR3 is TGTGCCAGCAGCTTACGGGACAGGGGAGACCAGACCCAGTACTTC.